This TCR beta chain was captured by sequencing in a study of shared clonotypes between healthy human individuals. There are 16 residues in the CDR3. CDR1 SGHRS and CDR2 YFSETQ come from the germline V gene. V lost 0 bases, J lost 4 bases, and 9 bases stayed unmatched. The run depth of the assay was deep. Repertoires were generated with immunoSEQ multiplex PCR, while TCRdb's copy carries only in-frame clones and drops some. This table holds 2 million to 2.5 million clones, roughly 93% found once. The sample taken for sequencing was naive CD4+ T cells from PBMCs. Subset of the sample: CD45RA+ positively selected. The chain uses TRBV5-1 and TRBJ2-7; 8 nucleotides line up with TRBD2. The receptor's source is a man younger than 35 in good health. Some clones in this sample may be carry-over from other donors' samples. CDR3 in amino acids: CASSLASSGTQYEQYF. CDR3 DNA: TGCGCCAGCAGCTTGGCGAGTAGCGGGACTCAATACGAGCAGTACTTC.